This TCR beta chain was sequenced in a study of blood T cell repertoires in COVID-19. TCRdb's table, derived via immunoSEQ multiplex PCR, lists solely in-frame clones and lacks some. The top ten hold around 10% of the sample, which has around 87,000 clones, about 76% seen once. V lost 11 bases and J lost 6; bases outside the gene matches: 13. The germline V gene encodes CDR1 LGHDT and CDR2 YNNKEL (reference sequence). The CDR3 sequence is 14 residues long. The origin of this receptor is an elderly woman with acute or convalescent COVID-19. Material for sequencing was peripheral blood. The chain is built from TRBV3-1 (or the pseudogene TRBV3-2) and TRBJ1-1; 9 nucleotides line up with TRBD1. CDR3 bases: TGTGCCGAAAATACGGGACAGGGTGACGCTGAAGCTTTCTTT. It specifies CAENTGQGDAEAFF.